This TCR beta chain was recovered during a study of T cell responses to AZD1222 COVID-19 vaccine. Study-wide points: The study sampled repertoires only after the peak T cell response. Baseline serology detected seropositivity in only a handful of AZD1222 recipients. Unmutated regions of variants are reportedly targeted by nearly half of spike-specific TCRs. Most donors were white British and more were female, and clonal diversity was possibly underestimated.

The V end was cut by 1 base, the J end by 5 bases, with 13 bases between. CDR3 length: 15 residues. Germline V gene data show CDR1 as SEHNR and CDR2 as FQNEAQ (reference sequence). Assay used: immunoSEQ multiplex PCR; TCRdb lists only in-frame clones, some missing. The table has just over 80,000 clones, 85% to 90% seen once. As for this clone: Its antigen is currently unknown.

The chain couples TRBV7-9 to TRBJ2-3; D is unresolved. The TCR was taken from an adult in good health. The sample here was peripheral blood, taken on day 0 of AZD1222 vaccination. The CDR3 sequence is CASSLVLAVEDTQYF. In DNA form, the CDR3 reads TGTGCCAGCAGCTTAGTTTTGGCAGTCGAAGATACGCAGTATTTT. The full variable domain, rest sourced from reference TRBV7-9 and TRBJ2-3, is DTGVSQNPRHKITKRGQNVTFRCDPISEHNRLYWYRQTLGQGPEFLTYFQNEAQLEKSRLLSDRFSAERPKGSFSTLEIQRTEQGDSAMYLCASSLVLAVEDTQYFGPGTRLTVL.